This T cell receptor (beta chain) was sequenced during a study of CD8 T cells in ankylosing spondylitis. This clonotype was observed at least ten times. MiXCR, run by TCRdb on the 5' RACE reads, gives a single entry per CDR3 protein. The data show 100,000 to 150,000 distinct CDR3 sequences, about 6.4% seen once. The V and J ends lost 6 bases and 9 bases, in that order; junction bases with no gene match: 9. The CDR3 contains 13 residues. Germline CDR1 SNHLY, CDR2 FYNNEI. The chain recombines TRBV2 with TRBJ1-1; 8 nucleotides match TRBD1. This sequence was found in a male donor with ankylosing spondylitis or in good health (not recorded which). The specimen sequenced was blood, either unsorted or a sorted T cell fraction (not recorded which). The DNA of the CDR3 is TGTGCCAGCAGGGAAAACAGGGGGGAACAAGCTTTCTTT. It codes for CASRENRGEQAFF.